This T cell receptor beta chain was identified in a study of blood T cell repertoires in COVID-19. Across the whole study: COVID-19 samples collected from the United States, Italy and Spain covered acute and convalescent phases. Sample material is recorded as cDNA or gDNA derived from T cells, B-cell-depleted T cells, or PBMCs.

Produced via immunoSEQ multiplex PCR; TCRdb's table is partial and in-frame only. The sample has over 85,000 clones, about 90% seen once. The receptor was isolated from a man aged 18 to 30 with acute or convalescent COVID-19. The source material was peripheral blood.

The CDR3 is CASSEPDYGYTF. For the CDR3, the DNA is TGTGCCAGCAGTGAACCAGACTATGGCTACACCTTC. The chain couples TRBV25-1 to TRBJ1-2; D unresolved. Trimming took 2 bases from V and 3 from J, leaving 4 bases between them. CDR3 length: 12 residues. Per the germline V gene, CDR1 is MGHDK and CDR2 is SYGVNS.